These 7 T cell receptor beta chains came from one sample sequenced in a study of chronic HIV infection and antiretroviral therapy. In TCRdb, the 5' RACE reads were re-called with MiXCR into one record per CDR3 protein. The sample has about 38,000 distinct CDR3 sequences, 8% to 10% seen once. Source material: peripheral blood. The receptors originated from an adult who had HIV and had not received antiretroviral therapy, or was an uninfected healthy control (not recorded which).

This clonotype was seen repeatedly, ten times or more. This rearrangement joins TRBV7-6 to TRBJ1-1; 12 bases fit TRBD1. J lost 3 bases, V lost 4 bases, and 6 bases had no gene match. The CDR3 totals 16 residues. The germline V gene encodes CDR1 SGHVS and CDR2 FNYEAQ. The CDR3, as DNA: TGTGCCAGCAGCTCCGGGACAGGGGGCGCCTACACTGAAGCTTTCTTT. This codes for CASSSGTGGAYTEAFF.

There are a few counts of this clonotype. This chain uses TRBV28 with TRBJ2-6, with 7 bases that match TRBD1. CDR1 and CDR2 from the germline V gene are MDHEN and SYDVKM. The CDR3 loop spans 15 amino acids. V lost 4 bases and J lost 3; bases outside the gene matches: 3. CDR3 nucleotides: TGTGCCAGCAGTTCAGCAGGGGGTGGGGCCAACGTCCTGACTTTC. Protein sequence: CASSSAGGGANVLTF.

V usage is TRBV3-1 and J usage is TRBJ2-5; 8 nucleotides line up with TRBD2. The CDR3 has 14 residues. Per the germline V gene, CDR1 is LGHDT and CDR2 is YNNKEL (reference sequence). The ends lost 6 bases at V and 5 bases at J; junction bases unmatched: 8. The CDR3 coding sequence is TGTGCCAGCAGACTCGGGACTAGTTCGGAGACCCAGTACTTC. The encoded protein is CASRLGTSSETQYF.

This clonotype was seen repeatedly, ten times or more. The chain is built from TRBV12-3 or TRBV12-4 and TRBJ2-3, with D perhaps given as TRBD1 or TRBD2 (6 bases each). Trimming took off 5 bases at V and 3 bases at J, with 15 bases between the two ends. The CDR3 covers 15 residues. Written as DNA, the CDR3 is TGTGCCAGCAGTCCCCTACAGGGAGGTACAGATACGCAGTATTTT. Translating it yields CASSPLQGGTDTQYF.

About this clonotype: This may be a read error: a much more frequent sequence differs by one nucleotide. V gene TRBV27 combines with J gene TRBJ2-5, with TRBD2 identical over 14 bases. The length of the CDR3 is 17 residues. The germline V gene encodes CDR1 MNHEY and CDR2 SMNVEV (reference sequence). Written as DNA, the CDR3 is TGTGTCAGCAGCAGGACTAGCGGGAGGAAATACCAAGAGACCCAGTACTTC. This codes for CVSSRTSGRKYQETQYF.

This clonotype occurred a few times. The chain joins TRBV12-3 or TRBV12-4 to TRBJ2-7, with unresolved D. Deletions cut 6 bases from V and 3 bases from J, with 9 bases between. CDR3 length: 12 amino acids. DNA for the CDR3: TGTGCCAGCAGCTCAATCCGCTACGAGCAGTACTTC. It codes for CASSSIRYEQYF.

This clonotype was recorded at least ten times. This chain connects TRBV29-1 to TRBJ2-1, with TRBD1 matching 10 bases. The J segment lost 6 bases and the V segment lost 4 bases, leaving 0 bases of the junction unmatched. The CDR3 is 12 amino acids. CDR1 SQVTM and CDR2 ANQGSEA come from the germline V gene. Written as DNA, the CDR3 is TGCAGCGTTGGGGACAGGGGCAATGAGCAGTTCTTC. Translating gives CSVGDRGNEQFF.